Listed here are 16 T cell receptor beta chains from one sample, sequenced in a study of preoperative IRX-2 immunotherapy in early breast cancer. Sequenced by immunoSEQ multiplex PCR; TCRdb stores in-frame clones only, minus some. The sample carries about 25,000 clones, approximately 95% recorded once. Treatment indicated: preoperative locoregional IRX-2 cytokine immunotherapy. The specimen was tumor tissue, collected after IRX-2 immunotherapy. The receptors stem from a human donor with breast cancer.

The rearrangement joins TRBV28 to TRBJ2-3, with TRBD2 matching 7 bases. This CDR3 has 14 residues. CDR1 is MDHEN and CDR2 is SYDVKM in the germline V gene. J lost 2 bases, V lost 7 bases, and 6 bases had no gene match. The CDR3 region is CASKGLPLTDTQYF. In nucleotides, the CDR3 is TGTGCCAGCAAGGGACTACCCCTCACAGATACGCAGTATTTT.

This rearrangement joins TRBV2 to TRBJ2-3, with TRBD1 matching over 9 bases. The CDR3 covers 14 residues. CDR1 is SNHLY, CDR2 FYNNEI, per germline. Trimming removed 4 bases from V and 2 bases from J; junction bases left unmatched: 1. CDR3 residues: CASSGTGATDTQYF. The CDR3 DNA reads as TGTGCCAGCAGTGGGACAGGGGCCACAGATACGCAGTATTTT.

The J gene is TRBJ1-1, the V gene TRBV28, with a possible D match to TRBD1 (5 bases). The V gene lost 6 bases and the J gene lost 1 base, with 18 bases spanning the gap. Germline loops: CDR1 MDHEN, CDR2 SYDVKM. The CDR3 extends over 16 amino acids. CDR3 amino acids: CASSLAPGLKNTEAFF. As DNA, the CDR3 is TGTGCCAGCAGCCTAGCCCCGGGACTTAAGAACACTGAAGCTTTCTTT.

This clone was found once. The rearrangement uses TRBV9 and TRBJ2-3, with TRBD1 matching over 7 bases. The length of the CDR3 is 17 residues. J gave up 0 bases and V 4 bases, and 11 bases lay outside the gene matches. CDR1 and CDR2 from the germline V gene are SGDLS and YYNGEE. Here the CDR3 reads CASSLFFGQDSTDTQYF. The CDR3 DNA reads TGTGCCAGCAGCCTTTTTTTCGGACAGGACAGCACAGATACGCAGTATTTT.

The gene calls are TRBV7-9 and TRBJ1-1; the match to TRBD1 covers 7 bases. The V and J ends lost 7 bases and 1 base, in that order; junction bases with no gene match: 6. CDR3 length: 14 amino acids. CDR1 and CDR2 from the germline V gene are SEHNR and FQNEAQ (reference sequence). CDR3 DNA: TGTGCCAGCACCATACAGGGGCAGAACACTGAAGCTTTCTTT. Translation gives CASTIQGQNTEAFF.

This clone was seen just once. The chain has TRBV29-1 and TRBJ1-2; D gene ambiguous. The V gene lost 6 bases and the J gene lost 0 bases, with 11 bases spanning the gap. The CDR3 consists of 13 residues. Per the germline V gene, CDR1 is SQVTM and CDR2 is ANQGSEA. The CDR3, as DNA: TGCAGCGTCACAGAGTCCCCTAACTATGGCTACACCTTC. It codes for CSVTESPNYGYTF.

This sequence joins TRBV6-1 and TRBJ1-5; D unresolved. Germline values: CDR1 MNHNS, CDR2 SASEGT. Trimming took 0 bases from V and 2 from J, leaving 2 bases between them. The CDR3 covers 13 residues. The CDR3 nucleotides read TGTGCCAGCAGTGAAGCCGGCAATCAGCCCCAGCATTTT. Translating it yields CASSEAGNQPQHF.

Comment on this clone: Within the sample, other DNA sequences also encode this same CDR3. The chain is built from TRBV7-2 and TRBJ2-3; the D gene is possibly TRBD2 (6 bases). V was cut by 2 bases and J by 0 bases, with 12 bases left in between. Germline V gene data show CDR1 as SGHTA and CDR2 as FQGNSA. The CDR3 contains 16 residues. Written as DNA, the CDR3 is TGTGCCAGCAGCTTAATTGGCGGGGCCAGCACAGATACGCAGTATTTT. This codes for CASSLIGGASTDTQYF. The full variable domain, rest sourced from reference TRBV7-2 and TRBJ2-3, is GAGVSQSPSNKVTEKGKDVELRCDPISGHTALYWYRQSLGQGLEFLIYFQGNSAPDKSGLPSDRFSAERTGGSVSTLTIQRTQQEDSAVYLCASSLIGGASTDTQYFGPGTRLTVL.

This clone occurred a few times. The gene calls are TRBV5-8 and TRBJ1-2, with D unclear. This CDR3 region has 15 residues. CDR1 and CDR2 (germline): SGHTS, YDEGEE. Trimming took 4 bases from V and 2 from J, leaving 15 bases between them. The DNA of the CDR3 is TGTGCCAGCAGCCCCCCCCGCGGCGCCAACTATGGCTACACCTTC. Its translation: CASSPPRGANYGYTF.

This chain uses TRBV29-1 with TRBJ2-5; 7 positions match TRBD1. Per germline, CDR1 SQVTM and CDR2 ANQGSEA. The CDR3 is made up of 12 amino acids. Losses at the gene ends were 5 bases for V and 5 bases for J; bases not matched to a gene: 5. The CDR3 is CSVRQGVETQYF. CDR3 coding DNA: TGCAGCGTTCGTCAGGGGGTCGAGACCCAGTACTTC.

V gene TRBV6-5 combines with J gene TRBJ2-2, with TRBD2 identical over 10 bases. The CDR3 is made up of 15 amino acids. The germline gives CDR1 MNHEY, CDR2 SVGAGI. The V segment lost 6 bases and the J segment 3 bases; nucleotides outside the gene matches: 4. DNA of the CDR3: TGTGCCAGCAGCCACCTAGCGGGGGACACCGGGGAGCTGTTTTTT. Protein: CASSHLAGDTGELFF.

The chain is built from TRBV9 and TRBJ2-5; D possibly corresponds to TRBD2 (6 bases). CDR3 length: 13 amino acids. Germline V gene sequence: CDR1 SGDLS, CDR2 YYNGEE. V shed 3 bases and J shed 5 bases, with 11 bases lying between them. CDR3 nucleotide sequence: TGTGCCAGCAGCGGAGGGACTGGGGAGACCCAGTACTTC. Residues: CASSGGTGETQYF.

The V and J genes are TRBV18 and TRBJ1-4, with D tentatively TRBD1 (5 bases). Trimming shortened V by 0 bases and J by 8 bases, and 13 bases separated the two germline ends. Germline loops: CDR1 KGHSH, CDR2 LQKENI. CDR3 length equals 15 residues. The CDR3 DNA reads TGTGCCAGCTCACCACCCCGGGGCGCAACCGAAAAACTGTTTTTT. It encodes CASSPPRGATEKLFF.

The rearrangement uses TRBV11-2 and TRBJ2-3; D gene uncertain. The V and J ends lost 4 bases and 2 bases respectively, with 4 bases between them. CDR1 and CDR2 from the germline V gene are SGHAT and FQNNGV. The CDR3 sequence is 12 residues long. For the CDR3, the DNA is TGTGCCAGCAGCTCCACCACAGATACGCAGTATTTT. Translated, it gives CASSSTTDTQYF.

The chain combines TRBV28 with TRBJ1-3; D ambiguous. Germline CDR1 MDHEN, CDR2 SYDVKM. Trimming cost V 5 bases and J 1 base, with 21 bases left between them. The CDR3 is made up of 18 amino acids. CDR3 in amino acids: CASSPVGVEDSSGNTIYF. Written as DNA, the CDR3 is TGTGCCAGCAGTCCCGTCGGGGTTGAGGATTCTTCTGGAAACACCATATATTTT.

This chain uses TRBV5-1 with TRBJ2-2, with TRBD2 identical over 10 bases. CDR3 length: 17 residues. CDR1 is SGHRS, CDR2 YFSETQ, per germline. With 0 bases clipped from V and 0 bases from J, the junction kept 2 bases outside the gene matches. The CDR3 protein is CASSLELAGPNTGELFF. For the CDR3, the DNA is TGCGCCAGCAGCTTGGAACTAGCGGGGCCGAACACCGGGGAGCTGTTTTTT.